A selection of T cell receptor beta chains follows, all from one sample in a study of cytomegalovirus exposure and HLA in healthy donors. TCRdb's table, derived via immunoSEQ multiplex PCR, lists solely in-frame clones and lacks some. The table shows 200,000 or so clones, with 65% to 85% occurring only once. The material sequenced was PBMCs. Receptors originate from a man aged 50 to 59 in good health and CMV-seronegative. Each CDR3 is given with its conserved first and last residue. A D gene is named only where the DNA matches it firmly. Not all rows give a size; the values are once, few, many and, for expanded clones, a class.

d_gene: TRBD1; v_gene: TRBV30; j_gene: TRBJ1-2; len: 16; abundance: NA; CDR3aa: CAWGRDYRGDRNGYTF; CDR3nt: TGTGCCTGGGGACGGGACTACAGGGGGGACAGGAATGGCTACACCTTC
d_gene: NA; v_gene: TRBV6-1; j_gene: TRBJ1-2; len: 15; abundance: NA; CDR3aa: CASSPVRGGRAGYTF; CDR3nt: TGTGCCAGCAGTCCCGTTCGGGGGGGACGGGCTGGCTACACCTTC
d_gene: TRBD1; v_gene: TRBV5-1; j_gene: TRBJ2-7; len: 14; abundance: NA; CDR3aa: CASSSTGGSYEQYF; CDR3nt: TGCGCCAGCAGCTCGACAGGGGGATCCTACGAGCAGTACTTC
d_gene: NA; v_gene: TRBV6-1; j_gene: TRBJ2-1; len: 13; abundance: once; CDR3aa: CASSETRVNEQFF; CDR3nt: TGTGCCAGCAGTGAAACCAGGGTCAATGAGCAGTTCTTC
d_gene: TRBD2; v_gene: TRBV25-1; j_gene: TRBJ2-5; len: 18; abundance: NA; CDR3aa: CASSESKRASGSQETQYF; CDR3nt: TGTGCCAGCAGTGAATCAAAAAGGGCTAGCGGGAGCCAAGAGACCCAGTACTTC
d_gene: NA; v_gene: TRBV5-1; j_gene: TRBJ1-6; len: 15; abundance: NA; CDR3aa: CASSLGTSFRSPLHF; CDR3nt: TGCGCCAGCAGCTTGGGCACGAGCTTCCGGTCACCCCTCCACTTT
d_gene: NA; v_gene: TRBV4-1; j_gene: TRBJ2-7; len: 15; abundance: NA; CDR3aa: CASSQTPDRDWTQYF; CDR3nt: TGCGCCAGCAGCCAAACACCTGACAGAGATTGGACGCAGTACTTC
d_gene: TRBD2; v_gene: TRBV6-6; j_gene: TRBJ2-7; len: 15; abundance: NA; CDR3aa: CASSSPGGGVPEQYF; CDR3nt: TGTGCCAGCAGTTCCCCGGGCGGGGGTGTGCCCGAGCAGTACTTC
d_gene: TRBD1; v_gene: TRBV19; j_gene: TRBJ1-1; len: 13; abundance: NA; CDR3aa: CASTDRGSTEAFF; CDR3nt: TGTGCCAGTACCGACAGGGGAAGCACTGAAGCTTTCTTT
d_gene: TRBD1; v_gene: TRBV30; j_gene: TRBJ1-1; len: 13; abundance: NA; CDR3aa: CAWSSYRGTEAFF; CDR3nt: TGTGCCTGGAGTTCCTACAGGGGTACTGAAGCTTTCTTT
d_gene: TRBD1; v_gene: TRBV18; j_gene: TRBJ1-2; len: 16; abundance: NA; CDR3aa: CASSESISDREDGYTF; CDR3nt: TGTGCCAGCTCCGAATCTATATCGGACAGGGAGGATGGCTACACCTTC
d_gene: NA; v_gene: TRBV2; j_gene: TRBJ1-2; len: 12; abundance: NA; CDR3aa: CASSWGEFTYTF; CDR3nt: TGTGCCAGCAGTTGGGGGGAATTCACCTACACCTTC
d_gene: TRBD1; v_gene: TRBV11-2; j_gene: TRBJ2-7; len: 14; abundance: few; CDR3aa: CASSMTGSNDEQYF; CDR3nt: TGTGCCAGCAGCATGACAGGGTCAAACGACGAGCAGTACTTC
d_gene: NA; v_gene: TRBV7-9; j_gene: TRBJ1-2; len: 15; abundance: NA; CDR3aa: CSSSQNLQGGYGYTF; CDR3nt: TGTTCCAGCAGCCAAAACTTACAGGGTGGCTATGGCTACACCTTC
d_gene: NA; v_gene: TRBV7-3; j_gene: TRBJ1-1; len: 13; abundance: NA; CDR3aa: CASSQQGNTEAFF; CDR3nt: TGTGCCAGCAGCCAACAGGGTAACACTGAAGCTTTCTTT
d_gene: NA; v_gene: TRBV5-1; j_gene: TRBJ2-7; len: 14; abundance: NA; CDR3aa: CASSPTSRSYEQYF; CDR3nt: TGCGCCAGCAGCCCCACTAGTCGCTCCTACGAGCAGTACTTC
d_gene: TRBD2; v_gene: TRBV27; j_gene: TRBJ2-1; len: 16; abundance: few; CDR3aa: CASSSATSGLPHEQFF; CDR3nt: TGTGCCAGCAGTTCGGCAACTAGCGGGCTCCCCCACGAGCAGTTCTTC
d_gene: NA; v_gene: TRBV6-6; j_gene: TRBJ2-5; len: 15; abundance: NA; CDR3aa: CASSYTLQGLETQYF; CDR3nt: TGTGCCAGCAGTTACACTCTACAGGGTCTGGAGACCCAGTACTTC
d_gene: NA; v_gene: TRBV27; j_gene: TRBJ2-2; len: 15; abundance: NA; CDR3aa: CASSFLSQYTGELFF; CDR3nt: TGTGCCAGCAGTTTTTTATCACAGTACACCGGGGAGCTGTTTTTT
d_gene: NA; v_gene: TRBV27; j_gene: TRBJ2-7; len: 14; abundance: NA; CDR3aa: CASSITTTGYEQYF; CDR3nt: TGTGCCAGCAGTATCACCACGACAGGCTACGAGCAGTACTTC
d_gene: NA; v_gene: TRBV5-1; j_gene: TRBJ2-3; len: 15; abundance: NA; CDR3aa: CASSLVPGSTDTQYF; CDR3nt: TGCGCCAGCAGCTTGGTTCCGGGGAGCACAGATACGCAGTATTTT
d_gene: TRBD1; v_gene: TRBV28; j_gene: TRBJ1-5; len: 16; abundance: NA; CDR3aa: CASSSSLGQLNQPQHF; CDR3nt: TGTGCCAGCAGTTCCTCCCTGGGACAGCTCAATCAGCCCCAGCATTTT
d_gene: NA; v_gene: TRBV7-3; j_gene: TRBJ1-6; len: 14; abundance: NA; CDR3aa: CASSLTGGDSPLHF; CDR3nt: TGTGCCAGCAGCTTAACAGGGGGGGATTCACCCCTCCACTTT
d_gene: NA; v_gene: TRBV5-4; j_gene: TRBJ1-3; len: 16; abundance: NA; CDR3aa: CASSLPGAYSGNTIYF; CDR3nt: TGTGCCAGCAGCTTGCCAGGGGCCTACTCTGGAAACACCATATATTTT
d_gene: NA; v_gene: TRBV6-1; j_gene: TRBJ1-3; len: 12; abundance: NA; CDR3aa: CASRTDGNTIYF; CDR3nt: TGTGCCAGCAGGACAGACGGAAACACCATATATTTT
d_gene: NA; v_gene: TRBV27; j_gene: TRBJ2-7; len: 15; abundance: NA; CDR3aa: CASSSFLVETYEQYF; CDR3nt: TGTGCCAGCAGTTCCTTCCTGGTCGAGACCTACGAGCAGTACTTC
d_gene: TRBD1; v_gene: TRBV6-1; j_gene: TRBJ2-2; len: 12; abundance: NA; CDR3aa: CASRTGPGELFF; CDR3nt: TGTGCCAGCAGGACAGGGCCCGGGGAGCTGTTTTTT
d_gene: TRBD1; v_gene: TRBV14; j_gene: TRBJ1-5; len: 14; abundance: NA; CDR3aa: CASSRDRQNQPQHF; CDR3nt: TGTGCCAGCAGTCGGGACAGGCAAAATCAGCCCCAGCATTTT
d_gene: TRBD1; v_gene: TRBV6-5; j_gene: TRBJ2-7; len: 15; abundance: NA; CDR3aa: CASSYEGATPYEQYF; CDR3nt: TGTGCCAGCAGTTACGAGGGGGCCACACCCTACGAGCAGTACTTC
d_gene: TRBD2; v_gene: TRBV5-6; j_gene: TRBJ2-2; len: 16; abundance: NA; CDR3aa: CASSLAASGRVGELFF; CDR3nt: TGTGCCAGCAGCTTGGCGGCTAGCGGGAGAGTCGGGGAGCTGTTTTTT
d_gene: TRBD2; v_gene: TRBV18; j_gene: TRBJ2-7; len: 15; abundance: NA; CDR3aa: CASSPGGGHFYEQYF; CDR3nt: TGTGCCAGCTCACCGGGCGGGGGTCATTTCTACGAGCAGTACTTC
d_gene: NA; v_gene: TRBV10-3; j_gene: TRBJ1-1; len: 13; abundance: once; CDR3aa: CAIRERGNTEAFF; CDR3nt: TGTGCCATCAGGGAGAGGGGGAACACTGAAGCTTTCTTT
d_gene: NA; v_gene: TRBV27; j_gene: TRBJ2-7; len: 15; abundance: NA; CDR3aa: CASARTGRSSYEQYF; CDR3nt: TGTGCCAGCGCCCGGACTGGCAGAAGCTCCTACGAGCAGTACTTC
d_gene: TRBD2; v_gene: TRBV5-6; j_gene: TRBJ2-1; len: 18; abundance: NA; CDR3aa: CASSWNLGLAGGYDEQFF; CDR3nt: TGTGCCAGCAGCTGGAATCTCGGACTAGCGGGAGGGTACGATGAGCAGTTCTTC
d_gene: TRBD1; v_gene: TRBV5-4; j_gene: TRBJ2-2; len: 16; abundance: NA; CDR3aa: CASSPPGQGFAGELFF; CDR3nt: TGTGCCAGCAGCCCACCGGGACAGGGATTCGCCGGGGAGCTGTTTTTT
d_gene: NA; v_gene: TRBV18; j_gene: TRBJ1-1; len: 13; abundance: NA; CDR3aa: CASSPKGPGEAFF; CDR3nt: TGTGCCAGCTCACCAAAGGGGCCCGGTGAAGCTTTCTTT
d_gene: TRBD2; v_gene: TRBV7-3; j_gene: TRBJ2-1; len: 15; abundance: NA; CDR3aa: CASSLTAGERNEQFF; CDR3nt: TGTGCCAGCAGCTTAACAGCGGGAGAACGCAATGAGCAGTTCTTC
d_gene: NA; v_gene: TRBV28; j_gene: TRBJ1-1; len: 14; abundance: NA; CDR3aa: CASSSTPEITEAFF; CDR3nt: TGTGCCAGCAGTTCCACCCCGGAGATCACTGAAGCTTTCTTT
d_gene: TRBD2; v_gene: TRBV5-8; j_gene: TRBJ2-1; len: 16; abundance: few; CDR3aa: CASSLLSGSFSNEQFF; CDR3nt: TGTGCCAGCAGCTTACTTAGCGGGAGCTTTAGCAATGAGCAGTTCTTC
d_gene: NA; v_gene: TRBV7-2; j_gene: TRBJ2-3; len: 13; abundance: NA; CDR3aa: CASSPWATDTQYF; CDR3nt: TGTGCCAGCAGCCCTTGGGCCACAGATACGCAGTATTTT
d_gene: TRBD1; v_gene: TRBV7-6; j_gene: TRBJ2-5; len: 15; abundance: NA; CDR3aa: CASSLGGTGGETQYF; CDR3nt: TGTGCCAGCAGCTTAGGGGGGACAGGCGGAGAGACCCAGTACTTC
d_gene: TRBD1; v_gene: TRBV9; j_gene: TRBJ2-7; len: 16; abundance: few; CDR3aa: CASSGGRTGDFGEQYF; CDR3nt: TGTGCCAGCAGTGGCGGTAGGACAGGGGATTTTGGCGAGCAGTACTTC
d_gene: NA; v_gene: TRBV29-1; j_gene: TRBJ1-1; len: 10; abundance: few; CDR3aa: CSGDGGEAFF; CDR3nt: TGCAGCGGAGACGGGGGTGAAGCTTTCTTT
d_gene: NA; v_gene: TRBV4-2; j_gene: TRBJ2-5; len: 16; abundance: NA; CDR3aa: CASSQGITERGETQYF; CDR3nt: TGTGCCAGCAGCCAAGGGATAACGGAGAGGGGGGAGACCCAGTACTTC
d_gene: NA; v_gene: TRBV6-5; j_gene: TRBJ1-2; len: 14; abundance: once; CDR3aa: CASSEMVANYGYTF; CDR3nt: TGTGCCAGCAGTGAAATGGTAGCTAACTATGGCTACACCTTC
d_gene: TRBD1; v_gene: TRBV29-1; j_gene: TRBJ1-1; len: 13; abundance: few; CDR3aa: CSVDGQGASEAFF; CDR3nt: TGCAGCGTCGATGGACAGGGGGCTTCTGAAGCTTTCTTT
d_gene: NA; v_gene: TRBV30; j_gene: TRBJ2-7; len: 15; abundance: NA; CDR3aa: CAWRPGTTNSYEQYF; CDR3nt: TGTGCCTGGAGACCTGGGACAACGAACTCCTACGAGCAGTACTTC
d_gene: TRBD2; v_gene: TRBV28; j_gene: TRBJ2-1; len: 15; abundance: NA; CDR3aa: CASSYSGSSYNEQFF; CDR3nt: TGTGCCAGCAGTTATAGCGGGAGCTCCTACAATGAGCAGTTCTTC
d_gene: NA; v_gene: TRBV27; j_gene: TRBJ2-4; len: 14; abundance: NA; CDR3aa: CASSLSGGKNIQYF; CDR3nt: TGTGCCAGCAGTTTGAGTGGGGGCAAAAACATTCAATACTTC
d_gene: NA; v_gene: TRBV27; j_gene: TRBJ2-1; len: 14; abundance: NA; CDR3aa: CATKGGQPYNEQFF; CDR3nt: TGTGCCACTAAGGGGGGGCAACCCTACAATGAGCAGTTCTTC
d_gene: NA; v_gene: TRBV6-1; j_gene: TRBJ1-1; len: 14; abundance: few; CDR3aa: CASSGSDRNTEAFF; CDR3nt: TGTGCCAGCAGTGGGAGCGACAGGAACACTGAAGCTTTCTTT
d_gene: NA; v_gene: TRBV7-3; j_gene: TRBJ2-1; len: 14; abundance: NA; CDR3aa: CASSGPSQANEQFF; CDR3nt: TGTGCCAGCAGCGGACCCTCACAGGCTAATGAGCAGTTCTTC
d_gene: NA; v_gene: TRBV7-8; j_gene: TRBJ2-3; len: 14; abundance: NA; CDR3aa: CASSLRDSGDTQYF; CDR3nt: TGTGCCAGCAGCTTAAGGGACTCTGGGGATACGCAGTATTTT
d_gene: TRBD1; v_gene: TRBV7-8; j_gene: TRBJ2-5; len: 15; abundance: NA; CDR3aa: CASSGPTGWKETQYF; CDR3nt: TGTGCCAGCAGCGGACCGACAGGGTGGAAAGAGACCCAGTACTTC
d_gene: TRBD1; v_gene: TRBV7-3; j_gene: TRBJ2-5; len: 15; abundance: NA; CDR3aa: CASSLGQGRGETQYF; CDR3nt: TGTGCCAGCAGCTTGGGACAGGGAAGAGGAGAGACCCAGTACTTC
d_gene: TRBD2; v_gene: TRBV6-6; j_gene: TRBJ2-3; len: 15; abundance: NA; CDR3aa: CASSGSSGGTDTQYF; CDR3nt: TGTGCCAGCAGTGGCTCTAGCGGTGGCACAGATACGCAGTATTTT
d_gene: NA; v_gene: TRBV5-1; j_gene: TRBJ1-1; len: 14; abundance: NA; CDR3aa: CASSLQGPNTEAFF; CDR3nt: TGCGCCAGCAGTCTACAGGGACCGAACACTGAAGCTTTCTTT
d_gene: TRBD2; v_gene: TRBV29-1; j_gene: TRBJ2-1; len: 14; abundance: NA; CDR3aa: CSVGLADLYNEQFF; CDR3nt: TGCAGCGTCGGACTAGCGGACCTCTACAATGAGCAGTTCTTC
d_gene: TRBD1; v_gene: TRBV28; j_gene: TRBJ1-5; len: 18; abundance: NA; CDR3aa: CASSFPGQGVKSNQPQHF; CDR3nt: TGTGCCAGCAGTTTTCCCGGACAGGGGGTGAAGAGCAATCAGCCCCAGCATTTT